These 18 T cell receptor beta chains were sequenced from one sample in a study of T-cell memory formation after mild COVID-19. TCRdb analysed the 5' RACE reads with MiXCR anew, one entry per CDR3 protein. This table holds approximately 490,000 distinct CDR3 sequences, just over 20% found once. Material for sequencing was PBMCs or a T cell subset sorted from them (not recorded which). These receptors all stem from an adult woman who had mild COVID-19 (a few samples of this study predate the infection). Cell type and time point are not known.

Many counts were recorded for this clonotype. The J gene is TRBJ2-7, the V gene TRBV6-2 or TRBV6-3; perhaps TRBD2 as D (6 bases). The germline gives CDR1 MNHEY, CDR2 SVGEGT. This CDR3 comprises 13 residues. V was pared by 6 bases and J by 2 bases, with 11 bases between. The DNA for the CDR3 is TGTGCCAGCAGCCGAGCGGGCCCCTACGAGCAGTACTTC. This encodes CASSRAGPYEQYF.

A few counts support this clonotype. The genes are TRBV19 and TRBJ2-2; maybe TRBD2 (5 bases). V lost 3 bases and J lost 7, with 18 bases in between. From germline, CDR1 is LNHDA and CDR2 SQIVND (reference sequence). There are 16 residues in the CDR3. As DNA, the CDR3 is TGTGCCAGTAGTATTTGGCGGGTCCATTCTGGCGGGGAGCTGTTTTTT. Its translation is CASSIWRVHSGGELFF. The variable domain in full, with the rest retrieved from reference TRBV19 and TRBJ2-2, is DGGITQSPKYLFRKEGQNVTLSCEQNLNHDAMYWYRQDPGQGLRLIYYSQIVNDFQKGDIAEGYSVSREKKESFPLTVTSAQKNPTAFYLCASSIWRVHSGGELFFGEGSRLTVL.

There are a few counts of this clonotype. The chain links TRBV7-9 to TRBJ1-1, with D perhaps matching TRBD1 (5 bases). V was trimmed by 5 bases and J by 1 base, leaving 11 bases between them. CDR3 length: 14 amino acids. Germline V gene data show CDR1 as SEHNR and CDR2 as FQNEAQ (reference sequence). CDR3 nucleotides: TGTGCCAGCAGCCTACAGGATAGGAACACTGAAGCTTTCTTT. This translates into CASSLQDRNTEAFF.

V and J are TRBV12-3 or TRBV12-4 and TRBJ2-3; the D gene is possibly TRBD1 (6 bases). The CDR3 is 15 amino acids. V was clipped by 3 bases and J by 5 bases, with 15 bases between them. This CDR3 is CASSLWGHGGDTQYF. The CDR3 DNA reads TGTGCCAGCAGTTTGTGGGGGCACGGTGGAGATACGCAGTATTTT.

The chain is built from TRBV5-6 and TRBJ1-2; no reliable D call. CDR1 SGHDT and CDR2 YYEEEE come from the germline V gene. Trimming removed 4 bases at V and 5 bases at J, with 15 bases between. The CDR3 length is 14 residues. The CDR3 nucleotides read TGTGCCAGCAGCCCAGGCCCTCTGGAGTATGGCTACACCTTC. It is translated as CASSPGPLEYGYTF. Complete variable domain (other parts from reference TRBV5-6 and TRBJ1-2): DAGVTQSPTHLIKTRGQQVTLRCSPKSGHDTVSWYQQALGQGPQFIFQYYEEEERQRGNFPDRFSGHQFPNYSSELNVNALLLGDSALYLCASSPGPLEYGYTFGSGTRLTVV.

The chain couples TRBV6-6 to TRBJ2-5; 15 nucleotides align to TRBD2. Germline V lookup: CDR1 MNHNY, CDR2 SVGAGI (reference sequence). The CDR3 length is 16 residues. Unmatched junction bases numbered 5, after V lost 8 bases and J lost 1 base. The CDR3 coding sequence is TGTGCCAGCGGACTAGCGGGAGGGCCCGTCCAAGAGACCCAGTACTTC. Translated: CASGLAGGPVQETQYF.

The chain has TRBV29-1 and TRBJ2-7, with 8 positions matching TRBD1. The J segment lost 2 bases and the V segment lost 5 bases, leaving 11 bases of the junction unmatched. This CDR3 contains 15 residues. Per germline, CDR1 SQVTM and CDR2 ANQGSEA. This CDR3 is CSVHVPGGLPYEQYF. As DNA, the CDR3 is TGCAGCGTTCATGTACCAGGGGGCCTCCCCTACGAGCAGTACTTC.

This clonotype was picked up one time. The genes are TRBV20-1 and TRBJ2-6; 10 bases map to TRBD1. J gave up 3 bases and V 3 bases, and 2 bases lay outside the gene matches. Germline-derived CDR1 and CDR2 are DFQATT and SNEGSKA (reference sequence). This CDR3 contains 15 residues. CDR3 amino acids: CSARTGGGGANVLTF. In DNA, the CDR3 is TGCAGTGCTAGGACAGGGGGCGGTGGGGCCAACGTCCTGACTTTC.

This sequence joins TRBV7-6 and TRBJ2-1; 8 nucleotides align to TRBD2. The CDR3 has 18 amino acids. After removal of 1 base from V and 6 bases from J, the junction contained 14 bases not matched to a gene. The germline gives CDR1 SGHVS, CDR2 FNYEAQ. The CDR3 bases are TGTGCCAGCAGCTTAGTTTCTGTAACGGGGGGGCCGAGCAATGAGCAGTTCTTC. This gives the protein CASSLVSVTGGPSNEQFF.

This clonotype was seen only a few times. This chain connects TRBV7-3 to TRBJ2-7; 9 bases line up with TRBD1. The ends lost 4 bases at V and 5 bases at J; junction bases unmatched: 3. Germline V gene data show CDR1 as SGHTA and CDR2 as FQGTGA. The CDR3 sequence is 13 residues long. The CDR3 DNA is TGTGCCAGCAGCTCGTGGGACAGGGACGAGCAGTACTTC. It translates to CASSSWDRDEQYF. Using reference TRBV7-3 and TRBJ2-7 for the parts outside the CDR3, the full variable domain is GAGVSQTPSNKVTEKGKYVELRCDPISGHTALYWYRQSLGQGPEFLIYFQGTGAADDSGLPNDRFFAVRPEGSVSTLKIQRTERGDSAVYLCASSSWDRDEQYFGPGTRLTVT.

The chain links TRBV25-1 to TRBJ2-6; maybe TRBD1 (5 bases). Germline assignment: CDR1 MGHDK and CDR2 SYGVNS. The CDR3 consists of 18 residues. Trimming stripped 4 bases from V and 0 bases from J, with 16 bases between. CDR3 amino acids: CASSGAQGTYSGANVLTF. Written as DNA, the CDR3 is TGTGCCAGCAGTGGGGCGCAGGGCACTTACTCTGGGGCCAACGTCCTGACTTTC.

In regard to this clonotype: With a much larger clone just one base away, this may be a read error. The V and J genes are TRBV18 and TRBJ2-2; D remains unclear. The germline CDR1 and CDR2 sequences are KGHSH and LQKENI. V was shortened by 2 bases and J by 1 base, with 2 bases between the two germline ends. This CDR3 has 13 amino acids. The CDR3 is CASSPVNTGELFF. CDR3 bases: TGTGCCAGCTCACCAGTGAACACCGGGGAGCTGTTTTTT.

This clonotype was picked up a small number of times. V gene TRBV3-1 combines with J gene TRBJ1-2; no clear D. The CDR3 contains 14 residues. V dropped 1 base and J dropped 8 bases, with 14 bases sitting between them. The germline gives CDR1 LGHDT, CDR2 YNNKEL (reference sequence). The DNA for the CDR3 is TGTGCCAGCAGCCAAGGGTTCTCGGCGCGGGGCTACACCTTC. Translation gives CASSQGFSARGYTF. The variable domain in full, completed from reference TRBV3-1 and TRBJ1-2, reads DTAVSQTPKYLVTQMGNDKSIKCEQNLGHDTMYWYKQDSKKFLKIMFSYNNKELIINETVPNRFSPKSPDKAHLNLHINSLELGDSAVYFCASSQGFSARGYTFGSGTRLTVV.

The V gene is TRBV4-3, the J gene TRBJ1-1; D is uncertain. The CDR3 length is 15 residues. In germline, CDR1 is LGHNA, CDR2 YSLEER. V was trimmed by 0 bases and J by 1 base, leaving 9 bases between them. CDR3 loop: CASSQDRSENTEAFF. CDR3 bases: TGCGCCAGCAGCCAAGATCGGTCAGAGAACACTGAAGCTTTCTTT.

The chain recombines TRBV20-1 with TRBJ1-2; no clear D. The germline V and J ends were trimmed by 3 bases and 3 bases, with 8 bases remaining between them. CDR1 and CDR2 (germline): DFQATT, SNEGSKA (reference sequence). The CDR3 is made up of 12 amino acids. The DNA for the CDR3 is TGCAGTGCTAGTAGGCGGGACTATGGCTACACCTTC. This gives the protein CSASRRDYGYTF.

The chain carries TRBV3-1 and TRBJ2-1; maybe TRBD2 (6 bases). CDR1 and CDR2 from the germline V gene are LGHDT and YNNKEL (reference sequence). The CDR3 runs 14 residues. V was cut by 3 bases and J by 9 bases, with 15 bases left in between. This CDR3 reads CASSQSGMGLEQFF. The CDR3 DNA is TGTGCCAGCAGCCAGTCAGGCATGGGACTTGAGCAGTTCTTC.

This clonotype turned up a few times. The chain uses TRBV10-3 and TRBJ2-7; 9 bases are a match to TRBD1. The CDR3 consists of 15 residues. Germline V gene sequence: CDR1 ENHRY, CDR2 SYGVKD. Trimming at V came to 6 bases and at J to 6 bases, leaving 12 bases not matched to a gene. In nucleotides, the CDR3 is TGTGCCATCAGGGGGGACAGGGACTCCCGAGTCGAGCAGTACTTC. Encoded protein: CAIRGDRDSRVEQYF.

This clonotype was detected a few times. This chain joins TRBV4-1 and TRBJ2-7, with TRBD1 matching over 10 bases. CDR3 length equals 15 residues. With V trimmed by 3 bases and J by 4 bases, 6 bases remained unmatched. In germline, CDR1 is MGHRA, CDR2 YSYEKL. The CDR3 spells CASSQPGQGKYEQYF. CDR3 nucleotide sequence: TGCGCCAGCAGCCAGCCGGGACAGGGGAAATACGAGCAGTACTTC.